The clone carrying this T cell receptor (beta chain) was seen repeatedly, ten times or more. As yet, its antigen is unknown. This entry is derived from a study of CD8+CD57+ T cells in acquired aplastic anemia. Across the whole study: Sorted CD4+ and CD8+ cells gave a mean 3.2 ug DNA, range roughly 0.18 to 27.4 ug.

General observations from the study: Over 25 CD8+ CDR3 sequences occurred in both the patients and the controls. Controls and patients did not differ significantly in CD8+ Simpson's diversity.

V dropped 3 bases and J dropped 4 bases, with 12 bases sitting between them. The CDR3 runs 14 residues. The germline V gene has CDR1 ENHRY and CDR2 SYGVKD. All sequencing subjects had displayed CD8+CD57+ cell expansion on flow cytometry. Receipt of therapy had not occurred in any patient by the time of blood sampling. Researchers used genomic DNA as the template to profile TCR beta VDJ and CDR3. TCRdb re-called the reads through MiXCR, storing one row per CDR3 protein. The sample includes approximately 300,000 distinct CDR3 sequences, 56% of them seen just once. V and J are TRBV10-3 and TRBJ1-2, with D possibly matching TRBD1 (6 bases). This clonotype was obtained from a human donor with aplastic anemia. Sequenced sample: sorted CD4+, CD8+, or CD8+CD57+ T cells (not recorded which) from PBMCs. Here the CDR3 DNA reads TGTGCCATCAGTGACCTAACAGGGACCTATGGCTACACCTTC. Its translation: CAISDLTGTYGYTF.